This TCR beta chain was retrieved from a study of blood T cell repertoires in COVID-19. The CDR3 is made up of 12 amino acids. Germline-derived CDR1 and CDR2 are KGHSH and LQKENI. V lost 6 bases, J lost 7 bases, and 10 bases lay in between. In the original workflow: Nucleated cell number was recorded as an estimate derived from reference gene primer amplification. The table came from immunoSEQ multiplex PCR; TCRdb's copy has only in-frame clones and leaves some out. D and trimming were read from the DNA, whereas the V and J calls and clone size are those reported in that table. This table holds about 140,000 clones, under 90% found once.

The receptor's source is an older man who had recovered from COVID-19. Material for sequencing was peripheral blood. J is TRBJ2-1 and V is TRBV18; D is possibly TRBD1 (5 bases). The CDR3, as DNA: TGTGCCAGCTCGGAAAAGGGGAATGAGCAGTTCTTC. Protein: CASSEKGNEQFF.